These T cell receptor beta chains were read from a single sample in a study of CD8 T cells in ankylosing spondylitis. TCRdb ran MiXCR on the 5' RACE reads and lists one entry per CDR3 protein. This table has roughly 700,000 distinct CDR3 sequences, around 17% appearing once. What was sequenced was blood, either unsorted or a sorted T cell fraction (not recorded which). Receptor source: a male donor with ankylosing spondylitis. CDR3s include the opening cysteine and the closing phenylalanine or tryptophan. Each record gives: D gene, clone size, J gene, V gene, CDR3 protein, CDR3 DNA. The D gene is left open where the match is weak. Clone size is stated in some rows and not others, as once, few, many or a class when expanded.

.,few,TRBJ1-3,TRBV7-9,CASSFGGGYLDTIYF,TGTGCCAGCAGCTTCGGCGGGGGCTATTTGGACACCATATATTTT
.,.,TRBJ1-2,TRBV27,CASSLRPVNYGYTF,TGTGCCAGCAGCCTCCGGCCAGTTAACTATGGCTACACCTTC
.,.,TRBJ2-7,TRBV7-6,CASSLGGGNYEQYF,TGTGCCAGCAGCTTAGGAGGCGGGAACTACGAGCAGTACTTC
TRBD2,.,TRBJ2-7,TRBV10-3,CAISESLLAGDKYEQYF,TGTGCCATCAGTGAGTCGTTGTTAGCGGGAGATAAGTACGAGCAGTACTTC
.,few,TRBJ1-5,TRBV27,CASSPTALSNQPQHF,TGTGCCAGCAGCCCGACGGCTCTAAGCAATCAGCCCCAGCATTTT
.,few,TRBJ1-2,TRBV11-1,CASSLFGSGPARNYGYTF,TGTGCCAGCAGCTTATTCGGATCGGGCCCGGCGAGGAACTATGGCTACACCTTC
TRBD2,few,TRBJ2-2,TRBV10-3,CAISSGTSNKAGELFF,TGTGCCATCAGCTCCGGGACTAGTAATAAGGCCGGGGAGCTGTTTTTT
.,.,TRBJ2-3,TRBV6-2/TRBV6-3,CASSYSRGDTQYF,TGTGCCAGCAGTTACTCTCGGGGAGATACGCAGTATTTT
.,.,TRBJ2-5,TRBV5-6,CASSSFSKYQETQYF,TGTGCCAGCAGCTCATTCTCTAAGTACCAAGAGACCCAGTACTTC
.,few,TRBJ2-2,TRBV9,CASSVLWNTGELFF,TGTGCCAGCAGCGTTCTGTGGAACACCGGGGAGCTGTTTTTT
TRBD1,.,TRBJ2-3,TRBV10-3,CAISESTGTGVTDTQYF,TGTGCCATCAGTGAGTCGACCGGGACAGGGGTCACAGATACGCAGTATTTT
.,.,TRBJ2-7,TRBV4-2,CASSHRLVTDEQYF,TGTGCCAGCAGCCACCGACTAGTAACTGACGAGCAGTACTTC
TRBD1,.,TRBJ2-1,TRBV7-9,CASSTTGGYNEQFF,TGTGCCAGCAGCACGACAGGGGGATACAATGAGCAGTTCTTC
.,.,TRBJ2-3,TRBV4-2,CASSQGGEHTDTQYF,TGTGCCAGCAGCCAAGGGGGGGAGCACACAGATACGCAGTATTTT
.,.,TRBJ1-2,TRBV20-1,CSASPSGVSYGYTF,TGCAGTGCTAGCCCCTCAGGGGTCAGCTATGGCTACACCTTC
.,.,TRBJ1-5,TRBV18,CASSPGGLDQPQHF,TGTGCCAGCTCACCAGGGGGATTGGATCAGCCCCAGCATTTT
TRBD2,.,TRBJ2-7,TRBV2,CASSVGLAGAEQYF,TGTGCCAGCAGTGTAGGCCTAGCGGGAGCCGAGCAGTACTTC
.,many,TRBJ2-2,TRBV5-1,CASSLQGWELFF,TGCGCCAGCAGCCTTCAGGGATGGGAGCTGTTTTTT
TRBD2,once,TRBJ2-7,TRBV6-5,CASSTSGGAFEQYF,TGTGCCAGCAGTACTAGCGGGGGAGCCTTTGAGCAGTACTTC
.,many,TRBJ2-5,TRBV3-1,CASSQGARTQYF,TGTGCCAGCAGCCAAGGGGCTAGGACCCAGTACTTC
TRBD1,few,TRBJ2-7,TRBV5-1,CASSEGQASYEQYF,TGCGCCAGCTCCGAGGGACAGGCGTCCTACGAGCAGTACTTC
TRBD1,many,TRBJ1-3,TRBV12-3/TRBV12-4,CASSRDSSSGNTIYF,TGTGCCAGCAGTAGGGACAGTAGCTCTGGAAACACCATATATTTT
.,few,TRBJ2-7,TRBV4-3,CASSQGASGSYEQYF,TGCGCCAGCAGCCAAGGTGCATCCGGGTCCTACGAGCAGTACTTC
TRBD1,.,TRBJ1-2,TRBV7-3,CASSIGGQGSGGYTF,TGTGCCAGCAGCATAGGGGGACAGGGGTCTGGTGGCTACACCTTC
.,.,TRBJ2-7,TRBV28,CASSFPPKTYEQYF,TGTGCCAGCAGTTTTCCCCCAAAGACCTACGAGCAGTACTTC
.,.,TRBJ1-4,TRBV5-5,CASSSGPDARELFF,TGTGCCAGCAGCTCCGGCCCGGACGCGCGGGAACTGTTTTTT
TRBD1,.,TRBJ2-5,TRBV5-1,CASRFQGQTQETQYF,TGCGCCAGCAGATTCCAGGGACAGACACAAGAGACCCAGTACTTC
TRBD1,.,TRBJ1-2,TRBV2,CASRVVDREGYTF,TGTGCCAGCCGGGTCGTTGACAGGGAAGGCTACACCTTC
.,few,TRBJ1-2,TRBV5-6,CASSFWDRNYGYTF,TGTGCCAGCAGCTTTTGGGACCGCAACTATGGCTACACCTTC
TRBD2,.,TRBJ2-1,TRBV28,CASSTPTSDLYNEQFF,TGTGCCAGCAGCACCCCGACTAGCGACTTATACAATGAGCAGTTCTTC
.,many,TRBJ1-1,TRBV18,CASSPPRGNEAFF,TGTGCCAGCTCACCACCCCGGGGGAATGAAGCTTTCTTT
.,few,TRBJ2-7,TRBV4-3,CASSQDVGVYEQYF,TGCGCCAGCAGCCAAGATGTCGGTGTCTACGAGCAGTACTTC
TRBD1,many,TRBJ1-1,TRBV10-3,CAISESTGALNTEAFF,TGTGCCATCAGTGAGTCGACAGGGGCCCTAAACACTGAAGCTTTCTTT
.,.,TRBJ2-1,TRBV4-1,CASSQDPINEQFF,TGCGCCAGCAGCCAAGATCCAATCAATGAGCAGTTCTTC
TRBD1,few,TRBJ1-5,TRBV28,CASSLSRTGVQPQHF,TGTGCCAGCAGTTTATCCCGGACAGGGGTCCAGCCCCAGCATTTT
.,.,TRBJ2-1,TRBV29-1,CSVLSGGVPRQFF,TGCAGCGTTCTGTCAGGTGGGGTGCCTAGGCAGTTCTTC
.,few,TRBJ2-1,TRBV6-2/TRBV6-3,CASRKDIYNEQFF,TGTGCCAGCAGAAAGGATATCTACAATGAGCAGTTCTTC